Listed below are T cell receptor beta chains from one sample, sequenced in a study of blood T cell repertoires in COVID-19. Measured with immunoSEQ multiplex PCR; TCRdb has only the in-frame clones, and not every one. Seen here are 200,000 to 300,000 clones, roughly 82% observed once, and the top ten hold roughly 5.2%. The sequencing sample was made of peripheral blood. The receptors come from an elderly woman with COVID-19, enrolled during active disease. Both conserved end residues are part of each CDR3. Each record gives: D gene, V gene, clone size, J gene, CDR3 DNA, CDR3 protein. A D gene is named only where the DNA matches it firmly. Clone sizes are given selectively: once, few, many, or a class where the clone is expanded.

TRBD2	TRBV13	.	TRBJ2-1	TGTGCCAGCAGCTTAGCCCGCGGGGGGCACCACGATGAGCAGTTCTTC	CASSLARGGHHDEQFF
TRBD1	TRBV7-2	.	TRBJ2-3	TGTGCCAGCAGCTCCCAGGGGGCGCTGAGCCCAAATACGCAGTATTTT	CASSSQGALSPNTQYF
.	TRBV6-6	few	TRBJ1-1	TGTGCCAGCAGTTACCCGGAGCTGAACACTGAAGCTTTCTTT	CASSYPELNTEAFF
.	TRBV5-1	.	TRBJ1-2	TGCGCCAGCAGCCACGGCGAGGGGGTCTATGGCTACACCTTC	CASSHGEGVYGYTF
TRBD1	TRBV28	.	TRBJ2-1	TGTGCCAGCAGTTTATCGGGGCAGGGGGCTTACAATGAGCAGTTCTTC	CASSLSGQGAYNEQFF
TRBD2	TRBV6-5	.	TRBJ2-1	TGTGCCAGCGGATTAGCGGGGGGGCCGTCCGGGGAGCAGTTCTTC	CASGLAGGPSGEQFF
.	TRBV3-1/TRBV3-2	.	TRBJ1-5	TGTGCCAGCAGCCAAGCAGATAGCAATCAGCCCCAGCATTTT	CASSQADSNQPQHF
.	TRBV29-1	.	TRBJ2-4	TGCAGCGCCTGGCAGTGGGGGGAGGCCAAAAACATTCAGTACTTC	CSAWQWGEAKNIQYF
TRBD1	TRBV4-1	.	TRBJ2-5	TGCGCCAGCAGCCAAGATGCAGGGACAGGACGTGGAGAGACCCAGTACTTC	CASSQDAGTGRGETQYF
.	TRBV10-3	once	TRBJ1-1	TGTGCCATCAGATCGGGGGGGCTATTAGATGGCACTGAAGCTTTCTTT	CAIRSGGLLDGTEAFF
.	TRBV10-3	once	TRBJ1-4	TGTGCCACCGCCCAAGGGGGAAATGAAAAACTGTTTTTT	CATAQGGNEKLFF
.	TRBV15	.	TRBJ2-2	TGTGCCACCAGCAGAGATCCCGGGGCGAACACCGGGGAGCTGTTTTTT	CATSRDPGANTGELFF
.	TRBV7-2	.	TRBJ1-1	TGTGCCAGCAGCTTAGGGGGCGCGAACACTGAAGCTTTCTTT	CASSLGGANTEAFF
.	TRBV5-6	.	TRBJ1-6	TGTGCCAGCAGCGACCGGTCGGGTTCACCCCTCCACTTT	CASSDRSGSPLHF
.	TRBV11-2	.	TRBJ2-2	TGTGCCAGCAGCTTAGCAGAAGTTGTCACCGGGGAGCTGTTTTTT	CASSLAEVVTGELFF
TRBD1	TRBV7-9	.	TRBJ1-5	TGTGCCAGCAGCATGGGACAGCTTAATCAGCCCCAGCATTTT	CASSMGQLNQPQHF
TRBD1	TRBV3-1/TRBV3-2	.	TRBJ1-2	TGTGCCAGCAGCGGCCAGGGGGCATATGGCTACACCTTC	CASSGQGAYGYTF
TRBD1	TRBV5-6	once	TRBJ2-5	TGTGCCAGCAGCTTGGACAGGGGGCTCGGGGTGACCCAGTACTTC	CASSLDRGLGVTQYF
.	TRBV29-1	.	TRBJ1-1	TGCAGCGTGACAGGGAACACTGAAGCTTTCTTT	CSVTGNTEAFF
.	TRBV7-9	.	TRBJ1-6	TGTGCCAGCAGCTTTTGGGCAACAGGAGAACGTAATTCACCCCTCCACTTT	CASSFWATGERNSPLHF
.	TRBV27	.	TRBJ1-6	TGTGCCAGTAGGACACCTTATAATTCACCCCTCCACTTT	CASRTPYNSPLHF
TRBD2	TRBV6-6	few	TRBJ2-7	TGTGCCAGCAGTTACGGGGGGGAACACAGCCATTTC	CASSYGGEHSHF
.	TRBV28	.	TRBJ1-2	TGTGCCAGCAGTTTAGGAGGGCGGGGAGCTAACTATGGCTACACCTTC	CASSLGGRGANYGYTF
.	TRBV11-3	.	TRBJ2-1	TGTGCCAGCAGCTCAGCACTAGGCAATGAGCAGTTCTTC	CASSSALGNEQFF
TRBD2	TRBV5-1	.	TRBJ2-5	TGCGCCAGCAGCTTAACCAATCTCGGGGCTAGCGGGCAAGAGACCCAGTACTTC	CASSLTNLGASGQETQYF
TRBD1	TRBV3-1/TRBV3-2	.	TRBJ1-1	TGTGCCAGCAGCCTGACAGGGGGAAAGAACACTGAAGCTTTCTTT	CASSLTGGKNTEAFF
.	TRBV24-1	.	TRBJ1-1	TGTGCCACCAGTGATTCCCGACAGTTGAACACTGAAGCTTTCTTT	CATSDSRQLNTEAFF
.	TRBV7-9	.	TRBJ1-1	TGTGCCAGCAGCAGGACTGCCAGCACTGAAGCTTTCTTT	CASSRTASTEAFF
.	TRBV5-1	.	TRBJ2-6	TGCGCCAGCAGCCAAGGGAGACCTGGGGCCAACGTCCTGACTTTC	CASSQGRPGANVLTF
TRBD1	TRBV29-1	.	TRBJ2-7	TGCAGCGCGGGACAGGACACCTACGAGCAGTACTTC	CSAGQDTYEQYF
TRBD2	TRBV5-1	.	TRBJ2-1	TGCGCCAGCAGCTTCTCGGCGGGGGTATTCAATGAGCAGTTCTTC	CASSFSAGVFNEQFF
TRBD1	TRBV2	.	TRBJ1-4	TGTGCCAGCAGTGAAACCGGGACAGGGAATGAAAAACTGTTTTTT	CASSETGTGNEKLFF
TRBD2	TRBV7-2	.	TRBJ2-5	TGTGCCAGCAGCTTCCCAGAACTAGCGGGGCCCCAAGAGACCCAGTACTTC	CASSFPELAGPQETQYF
.	TRBV28	.	TRBJ2-2	TGTGCCAGCAGTTTAGGCATAGCAGGGTCCGGGGAGCTGTTTTTT	CASSLGIAGSGELFF
.	TRBV3-1/TRBV3-2	.	TRBJ1-1	TGTGCCAGCAGCCTGGGGGGGGCGAGCGCTGAAGCTTTCTTT	CASSLGGASAEAFF
.	TRBV10-3	once	TRBJ1-5	TGTGCCATCAGTGCCCATGGTAAAGGGGCCGGCAATCAGCCCCAGCATTTT	CAISAHGKGAGNQPQHF
TRBD1	TRBV28	.	TRBJ1-5	TGTGCCAGCAGTTTAGGGCTGACAGGGCATAGCAATCAGCCCCAGCATTTT	CASSLGLTGHSNQPQHF
.	TRBV5-1	.	TRBJ1-5	TGCGCCAGCAGCCCCGGGGGGCAGTATAGCAATCAGCCCCAGCATTTT	CASSPGGQYSNQPQHF
.	TRBV6-5	.	TRBJ2-1	TGTGCTACCCGGGGCTCCTACAATGAGCAGTTCTTC	CATRGSYNEQFF
TRBD1	TRBV19	.	TRBJ1-5	TGTGCCAGTAGTAAAGGGGGCGGCCAGCCCCAGCATTTT	CASSKGGGQPQHF
.	TRBV18	.	TRBJ2-6	TGTGCCAGCTCCCCTCAGTTTGGGGCCGGGGCCAACGTCCTGACTTTC	CASSPQFGAGANVLTF
TRBD1	TRBV3-1/TRBV3-2	.	TRBJ2-1	TGTGCCAGCAGCCAAGAGAAATGGGACAGGGGCGCATTCAGGCTTACTGCCAATGAGCAGTTCTTC	CASSQEKWDRGAFRLTANEQFF
.	TRBV19	.	TRBJ1-1	TGTGCCAGTACCCCCTCCAGGCAGGACACTGAAGCTTTCTTT	CASTPSRQDTEAFF
.	TRBV5-1	.	TRBJ2-2	TGCGCCAGCAGCTTGCTAGCAGGGGCCACCGGGGAGCTGTTTTTT	CASSLLAGATGELFF
TRBD1	TRBV7-8	once	TRBJ1-5	TGTGCCAGCAGCTTAGTCGGGACAGGGAGGGGAGCATGGCAGCCCCAGCATTTT	CASSLVGTGRGAWQPQHF
TRBD1	TRBV5-1	.	TRBJ2-7	TGCGCCAGCAGCCCCGGGACAGGGGCCCACGAGCAGTACTTC	CASSPGTGAHEQYF
TRBD1	TRBV10-1	.	TRBJ2-2	TGCGCCAGCAGTAGGGACAGGGCTGACGGGGAGCTGTTTTTT	CASSRDRADGELFF
TRBD2	TRBV5-4	.	TRBJ2-1	TGTGCCAGCAGTTTAGCGGGGGGGGCCGTCAGCTCCTACAATGAGCAGTTCTTC	CASSLAGGAVSSYNEQFF
.	TRBV5-1	.	TRBJ2-3	TGCGCCAGCAGCTATCAGGGGCTGGGCACAGATACGCAGTATTTT	CASSYQGLGTDTQYF
TRBD1	TRBV6-6	.	TRBJ1-5	TGTGCCAGCCGGACAGGTAGCAATCAGCCCCAGCATTTT	CASRTGSNQPQHF
TRBD2	TRBV3-1/TRBV3-2	.	TRBJ2-1	TGTGCCAGCAGCCAAGTATCGAGCGGGGGACACAATGAGCAGTTCTTC	CASSQVSSGGHNEQFF
TRBD1	TRBV28	.	TRBJ2-1	TGTGCCAGCAGTTTCAGGGGGTACAATGAGCAGTTCTTC	CASSFRGYNEQFF